These T cell receptor beta chains were read from a single sample in a study of T cells in Graves' hyperthyroidism and ophthalmopathy. TCRdb itself ran the multiplex PCR reads through MiXCR, one entry per CDR3 protein. The sample comprises 600,000 to 800,000 distinct CDR3 sequences, about 35% of which are singletons, and roughly 30% rests with the top ten. Sequenced material: blood. These receptors originate from a woman aged 40 to 50 with Graves' hyperthyroidism. CDR3s include the opening cysteine and the closing phenylalanine or tryptophan. A D gene is named only where the DNA matches it firmly. Part of the rows lack a size; the others show once, few, many or a class for expanded clones.

TGTGCCAGTAGACCGGACAGGGATGACTATGGCTACACCTTC CASRPDRDDYGYTF TRBJ1-2 TRBD1 TRBV19 NA
TGTGCCAGCATCAGGGGTCGGGGGCGGGAGACCCAGTACTTC CASIRGRGRETQYF TRBJ2-5 NA TRBV5-6 few
TGTGCCAGCAGTTACAACAGGGGAGACAAAAAACTGTTTTTT CASSYNRGDKKLFF TRBJ1-4 TRBD1 TRBV6-5 few
TGTGCCAGCAGTTTCGGGACAGGGCTTAGCAATCAGCCCCAGCATTTT CASSFGTGLSNQPQHF TRBJ1-5 TRBD1 TRBV12-3/TRBV12-4 NA
TGTGCCAGCAGCTCAAATGCCGGGACAGGAGCCTACGAGCAGTACTTC CASSSNAGTGAYEQYF TRBJ2-7 TRBD1 TRBV7-9 many
TGTGCCAGCAGCGAGACCTTACAGGGCGGCTACACCTTC CASSETLQGGYTF TRBJ1-2 NA TRBV7-9 many
TGTGCCAGCAGCCATCCCTATTTGGGGGGGGGGCGACAAGAGACCCAGTACTTC CASSHPYLGGGRQETQYF TRBJ2-5 NA TRBV9 NA
TGTGCCAGCAGCTACGACAGGGTTCCGAACTATGGCTACACCTTC CASSYDRVPNYGYTF TRBJ1-2 TRBD1 TRBV5-4 few
TGTGCCAGCAGTTTTGCCCCGGGACTAGCGTACACCGGGGAGCTGTTTTTT CASSFAPGLAYTGELFF TRBJ2-2 TRBD2 TRBV10-3 few
TGCAGTGCTTCCGGACTAGGACCCTCTCCGGAGCAGTACTTC CSASGLGPSPEQYF TRBJ2-7 TRBD2 TRBV20-1 few
TGTGCCAGCAGTTTAGCCCGGCGGTTAAGCTACACCTTC CASSLARRLSYTF TRBJ1-2 NA TRBV12-3/TRBV12-4 many